This T cell receptor beta chain was found in a study of T cell repertoires in aging, cancer and after chemotherapy. Study-wide background: Donor ages fell into six groups from 30 or younger up to 70 or older. Paired samples before and after chemotherapy came from glioblastoma patients receiving temozolomide-based therapy. Points from the study as a whole: The repertoire data cannot show anything about immunological memory following chemotherapy. Healthy donors lost TCR diversity with age mainly through richness, cancer patients through richness and evenness.

This clonotype is medium-sized by share. Its antigen is unidentified. The template was genomic DNA from peripheral blood, not RNA. TRB rearrangements spanning V, D and J were amplified using mixed TRB-A/B primers. TCRdb processed the multiplex PCR reads anew with MiXCR; each CDR3 protein has one entry. Of roughly 3,500 distinct CDR3 sequences listed, approximately 24% are singletons. The receptor comes from a human donor with a solid tumor. The sequenced sample was blood.

The CDR3 bases are TGTGCCAGCAGTTCCGAGGGGAGTCGCAATCAGCCCCAGCATTTT. It encodes CASSSEGSRNQPQHF. This chain links TRBV6-2 or TRBV6-3 with TRBJ1-5; D possibly corresponds to TRBD1 (5 bases). Trimming removed 4 bases from V and 2 bases from J, with 12 bases in between. Germline V lookup: CDR1 MNHEY, CDR2 SVGEGT. The CDR3 totals 15 residues.